This entry lists 10 T cell receptor beta chains sequenced from one sample in a study of T-cell reconstitution after alpha-beta-depleted transplantation in children. Construction of the TCRbeta library involved unique molecular identifiers. TCRdb independently ran MiXCR on the PCR reads; one entry per CDR3 protein. The repertoire holds approximately 190,000 distinct CDR3 sequences, 8.4% seen once, with 35% in the top ten. The sequencing here drew on PBMCs, mostly from graft donor cells, taken 360 days after TCRalphabeta/CD19-depleted stem cell transplant. The receptors here all came from a male patient aged 2 to 10 who had a stem cell transplant for acute myeloid leukemia, so the T cells may come from the graft donor.

The chain links TRBV12-3 or TRBV12-4 to TRBJ1-5; D ambiguous. The CDR3 runs 16 residues. Trimming took 3 bases from V and 0 from J, leaving 12 bases between them. Here the CDR3 DNA reads TGTGCCAGCAGTTTTGGGTCTCCCCTTAGCAATCAGCCCCAGCATTTT. Translating it yields CASSFGSPLSNQPQHF.

This chain links TRBV29-1 with TRBJ2-5; 7 bases are shared with TRBD1. Germline-derived CDR1 and CDR2 are SQVTM and ANQGSEA. The CDR3 consists of 13 residues. J lost 4 bases, V lost 4 bases, and 6 bases had no gene match. In DNA, the CDR3 is TGCAGCGTTGTTACAGGGGCCCCAGAGACCCAGTACTTC. Residues: CSVVTGAPETQYF.

CDR3 sequence reads: CASSLESTGYQPQHF. The CDR3 nucleotides are TGTGCCAGCAGCCTCGAGAGTACAGGGTATCAGCCCCAGCATTTT. This rearrangement joins TRBV7-2 to TRBJ1-5, with D maybe TRBD1 (6 bases). V was pared by 5 bases and J by 5 bases, with 16 bases between. Germline values: CDR1 SGHTA, CDR2 FQGNSA. This CDR3 is built from 15 residues.

This sequence joins TRBV15 and TRBJ1-4; 7 nucleotides agree with TRBD1. The CDR3 has 16 residues. In germline, CDR1 is LNHNV, CDR2 YYDKDF (reference sequence). J lost 8 bases, V lost 5 bases, and 14 bases had no gene match. The CDR3 DNA follows: TGTGCCACCAGCGGGAAGCGACAGGGAGGAAACGAAAAACTGTTTTTT. Translation gives CATSGKRQGGNEKLFF.

This clonotype was detected a few times. The V and J genes are TRBV12-3 or TRBV12-4 and TRBJ1-2, with 8 bases that match TRBD1. Losses at the gene ends were 6 bases for V and 5 bases for J; bases not matched to a gene: 17. The CDR3 is made up of 17 amino acids. CDR3 protein: CASRRTSPIGTGYGYTF. The CDR3 DNA follows: TGTGCCAGCAGGAGAACCTCCCCTATCGGGACAGGATATGGCTACACCTTC.

This clonotype showed up many times. This chain uses TRBV4-3 with TRBJ2-1, with 13 bases that match TRBD2. The CDR3 length is 16 residues. Germline CDR1 is LGHNA and CDR2 is YSLEER. V gave up 3 bases and J gave up 12 bases; unmatched junction bases: 11. The CDR3 nucleotides read TGCGCCAGCAGCCAGGGACCCGGACTAGCGGGAGAAGGGCAGTTCTTC. It translates to CASSQGPGLAGEGQFF.

This clonotype has more than one count but fewer than ten. The chain recombines TRBV5-1 with TRBJ1-4; D is uncertain. Deletions cut 5 bases from V and 7 bases from J, with 15 bases between. Germline CDR1 and CDR2: SGHRS and YFSETQ. The CDR3 covers 14 residues. CDR3 sequence: CASSPGFVVEKLFF. CDR3 bases: TGCGCCAGCAGTCCTGGGTTCGTAGTTGAAAAACTGTTTTTT.

This clonotype came up many times. The V gene is TRBV5-1, the J gene TRBJ2-3; 7 positions agree with TRBD1. Germline V lookup: CDR1 SGHRS, CDR2 YFSETQ. V dropped 3 bases and J dropped 0; count of bases not matched to a gene: 4. CDR3 size: 15 residues. The CDR3 protein is CASSSLRGSTDTQYF. CDR3 sequence (DNA): TGCGCCAGCAGCTCCCTCAGGGGGAGCACAGATACGCAGTATTTT.

The rearrangement uses TRBV12-3 or TRBV12-4 and TRBJ2-2; no definite D call. CDR3 length: 15 amino acids. Trimming took 7 bases from V and 6 from J, leaving 18 bases between them. CDR3 amino acids: CASTLSVQPPGELFF. Written as DNA, the CDR3 is TGTGCCAGCACCCTATCTGTACAGCCGCCCGGGGAGCTGTTTTTT.

This clonotype was observed at least ten times. The chain combines TRBV5-1 with TRBJ1-1; TRBD1 matches at 7 bases. The CDR3 runs 14 residues. Germline trimming cut 2 bases from V and 0 bases from J; bases unmatched to any gene: 1. Germline V gene data show CDR1 as SGHRS and CDR2 as YFSETQ. CDR3 nucleotide sequence: TGCGCCAGCAGCTTCACAGGGGTGAACACTGAAGCTTTCTTT. Amino acids: CASSFTGVNTEAFF.